The 23 T cell receptor beta chains presented below share a single source sample, sequenced in a study of blood T cell repertoires in COVID-19. The method was immunoSEQ multiplex PCR; TCRdb's version includes in-frame clones alone and lacks a portion of them. The table includes about 400,000 clones, roughly 86% detected once. The sequenced sample consisted of PBMCs or T cells enriched from blood (not recorded which). The receptors were sampled from a woman in her thirties or forties with acute COVID-19.

V usage is TRBV12-3 or TRBV12-4 and J usage is TRBJ2-4; TRBD2 might be the D (6 bases). This CDR3 is 13 amino acids long. Trimming removed 3 bases at V and 4 bases at J, with 7 bases between. This CDR3 is CASSFREKNIQYF. CDR3 coding DNA: TGTGCCAGCAGTTTCCGGGAGAAAAACATTCAGTACTTC.

V usage is TRBV5-8 and J usage is TRBJ1-1; D ambiguous. This CDR3 has 13 residues. The V end lost 6 bases, the J end lost 4 bases, and 13 bases lay between the germline ends. Germline CDR1 reads SGHTS; CDR2 reads YDEGEE. The CDR3 loop reads CASNRNAGTEAFF. CDR3 in DNA: TGTGCCAGCAATCGCAACGCGGGCACTGAAGCTTTCTTT.

The rearrangement joins TRBV5-1 to TRBJ2-7; TRBD1 is a possible D gene (5 bases). Trimming cost V 3 bases and J 5 bases, with 12 bases left between them. Germline CDR1 and CDR2: SGHRS and YFSETQ. The CDR3 runs 13 residues. CDR3 protein: CASSSLDSHEQYF. CDR3 coding DNA: TGCGCCAGCAGCTCGTTAGACAGCCACGAGCAGTACTTC.

This chain joins TRBV11-3 and TRBJ1-1, with 7 bases lining up with TRBD1. CDR1 is SGHNT and CDR2 is YENEEA in the germline V gene. J was trimmed by 0 bases and V by 1 base; bases with no gene match: 8. The CDR3 is 17 residues long. In DNA, the CDR3 is TGTGCCAGCAGCTTAGCGAACGGGACAGAGATGAACACTGAAGCTTTCTTT. This sequence encodes CASSLANGTEMNTEAFF.

This clone showed up just a few times. The gene calls are TRBV19 and TRBJ1-1, with 7 bases aligning to TRBD1. V lost 0 bases to trimming and J lost 3 bases; unmatched junction nucleotides: 10. The germline V gene encodes CDR1 LNHDA and CDR2 SQIVND (reference sequence). The CDR3 consists of 17 residues. The CDR3 DNA reads as TGTGCCAGTAGTATAGAGACAGGGTACCTCATTCACACTGAAGCTTTCTTT. The encoded protein is CASSIETGYLIHTEAFF.

This clone was seen a single time. The chain recombines TRBV2 with TRBJ1-4, with D uncertain. Germline V CDR1 and CDR2: SNHLY, FYNNEI. CDR3 length: 13 residues. V dropped 4 bases and J dropped 5 bases, with 8 bases sitting between them. The CDR3 is CASSGQANEKLFF. For the CDR3, the DNA is TGTGCCAGCAGTGGCCAGGCGAATGAAAAACTGTTTTTT.

This rearrangement joins TRBV18 to TRBJ1-2, with a possible D match to TRBD1 (6 bases). CDR3 length: 15 amino acids. Trimming left V 3 bases short and J 6 bases short, with 17 bases between. CDR1 is KGHSH and CDR2 is LQKENI in the germline V gene. CDR3 residues: CASSPSSGAGNGYTF. CDR3 DNA sequence: TGTGCCAGCTCACCCTCCTCAGGGGCTGGTAATGGCTACACCTTC.

V gene TRBV5-1 combines with J gene TRBJ2-7; 8 positions agree with TRBD1. CDR1 SGHRS and CDR2 YFSETQ come from the germline V gene. The V gene end was trimmed by 4 bases and the J gene end by 6 bases; junction bases not matched to a gene: 6. The CDR3 totals 13 residues. CDR3 in amino acids: CASSLSGTGEQYF. CDR3 DNA: TGCGCCAGCAGCCTCTCCGGGACAGGCGAGCAGTACTTC.

This clone has a single count. V is TRBV2 and J is TRBJ2-4; D unclear. This CDR3 region has 11 residues. V lost 6 bases and J 8 bases, leaving 8 bases between the germline ends. CDR1 and CDR2 from the germline V gene are SNHLY and FYNNEI. The CDR3 loop is CASRAAHIQYF. CDR3 DNA sequence: TGTGCCAGCAGAGCTGCCCACATTCAGTACTTC.

The V gene is TRBV25-1, the J gene TRBJ1-1, with 8 bases lining up with TRBD1. V lost 6 bases to trimming and J lost 3 bases; unmatched junction nucleotides: 18. The CDR3 covers 18 residues. Germline loops: CDR1 MGHDK, CDR2 SYGVNS. CDR3 DNA: TGTGCCAGCAGAGGCCGGGCAGGGGGCAATTCCCGTTACACTGAAGCTTTCTTT. It is translated as CASRGRAGGNSRYTEAFF.

J is TRBJ1-2 and V is TRBV5-6, with no clear D. Between the trimmed V and J ends, which lost 3 bases and 8 bases, there was a span of 11 bases. This CDR3 has 12 residues. CDR1 is SGHDT, CDR2 YYEEEE, per germline. CDR3 nucleotides: TGTGCCAGCAGCTCGGGTTCACGGGGCTACACCTTC. Translation: CASSSGSRGYTF.

The chain has TRBV11-2 and TRBJ2-7, with D hard to call. Germline V gene sequence: CDR1 SGHAT, CDR2 FQNNGV. Between the trimmed V and J ends, which lost 8 bases and 6 bases, there was a span of 8 bases. The CDR3 is 10 amino acids. The CDR3 bases are TGTGCCAGCGGCCTCGCCGAGCAGTACTTC. As protein: CASGLAEQYF.

The chain joins TRBV7-9 to TRBJ1-1, with TRBD1 matching 8 bases. V shed 5 bases and J 0 bases; nucleotides not matched to a gene: 8. The CDR3 extends over 16 amino acids. Germline V lookup: CDR1 SEHNR, CDR2 FQNEAQ (reference sequence). CDR3 loop: CASSPRTGPVNTEAFF. The CDR3 coding sequence is TGTGCCAGCAGCCCGCGGACAGGGCCGGTGAACACTGAAGCTTTCTTT. Looking up the rest from reference TRBV7-9 and TRBJ1-1 gives the full variable domain: DTGVSQNPRHKITKRGQNVTFRCDPISEHNRLYWYRQTLGQGPEFLTYFQNEAQLEKSRLLSDRFSAERPKGSFSTLEIQRTEQGDSAMYLCASSPRTGPVNTEAFFGQGTRLTVV.

The chain carries TRBV19 and TRBJ2-1, with 8 bases that match TRBD2. The CDR3 contains 17 residues. V lost 6 bases to trimming and J lost 6 bases; unmatched junction nucleotides: 16. Germline CDR1 reads LNHDA; CDR2 reads SQIVND (reference sequence). CDR3 region: CASRPLITSGLSNEQFF. The CDR3 DNA is TGTGCCAGTAGACCACTCATAACTAGCGGCCTATCCAATGAGCAGTTCTTC.

The chain is built from TRBV20-1 and TRBJ2-1; 9 bases match TRBD1. V lost 4 bases, J lost 5 bases, and 6 bases stayed unmatched. The CDR3 runs to 14 residues. Germline assignment: CDR1 DFQATT and CDR2 SNEGSKA (reference sequence). The CDR3 DNA sequence: TGCAGTGCTATTGACAGGGGGGACCACAATGAGCAGTTCTTC. Translated: CSAIDRGDHNEQFF.

The chain links TRBV6-1 to TRBJ2-1, with 9 bases fitting TRBD2. CDR3 length equals 15 residues. CDR1 is MNHNS, CDR2 SASEGT, per germline. The trim removed 2 bases at V and 7 bases at J, leaving 6 bases unmatched. CDR3 bases: TGTGCCAGCAGTGAAACGGCGGGGGGGCATAATGAGCAGTTCTTC. Translation: CASSETAGGHNEQFF.

This clone turned up a few times. The chain couples TRBV18 to TRBJ2-5; 8 bases agree with TRBD1. The germline CDR1 and CDR2 sequences are KGHSH and LQKENI. V trimming: 8 bases; J trimming: 4 bases; junction bases outside the gene matches: 6. This CDR3 is built from 13 residues. CDR3 in amino acids: CASQGQGGETQYF. For the CDR3, the DNA is TGTGCCAGCCAAGGACAGGGCGGAGAGACCCAGTACTTC.

The chain employs TRBV1 and TRBJ2-1; the table's TRBD1 call for D was not verified on the DNA. TRBV1 is flagged as a pseudogene. The CDR3 sequence is 15 residues long. The DNA for the CDR3 is TGCACCAGCGATCCGGGACACCATACCTACAATGAGCAGTTCTTC. Protein sequence: CTSDPGHHTYNEQFF.

The chain is built from TRBV6-6 and TRBJ1-2; a weak D match, TRBD1 (5 bases). The CDR3 consists of 13 residues. Germline V CDR1 and CDR2: MNHNY, SVGAGI (reference sequence). V was cut by 6 bases and J by 8 bases, with 16 bases left in between. The CDR3 protein is CASSLQELGGYTF. The CDR3 DNA reads as TGTGCCAGCAGCCTACAGGAGTTGGGCGGCTACACCTTC.

This clone was seen more than once but under ten times. The chain uses TRBV2 and TRBJ1-1; D might be TRBD1 (5 bases). The CDR3 totals 13 residues. The germline gives CDR1 SNHLY, CDR2 FYNNEI. The V end was cut by 6 bases, the J end by 3 bases, with 11 bases between. CDR3 DNA sequence: TGTGCCAGCAGACCGAAGGGGCACACTGAAGCTTTCTTT. Its translation: CASRPKGHTEAFF.

This sequence joins TRBV19 and TRBJ2-6; D is unresolved. CDR3 size: 13 residues. The V gene lost 8 bases and the J gene lost 1 base, with 6 bases spanning the gap. Germline values: CDR1 LNHDA, CDR2 SQIVND (reference sequence). This CDR3 reads CASSGSGANVLTF. DNA for the CDR3: TGTGCCAGTTCCGGGTCTGGGGCCAACGTCCTGACTTTC.

The chain links TRBV20-1 to TRBJ1-1, with a possible D match to TRBD1 (5 bases). This CDR3 spans 13 amino acids. Germline-derived CDR1 and CDR2 are DFQATT and SNEGSKA (reference sequence). V was cut by 3 bases and J by 3 bases, with 11 bases left in between. This chain's CDR3 is CSASQGMDTEAFF. In DNA form, the CDR3 reads TGCAGTGCTAGTCAGGGCATGGACACTGAAGCTTTCTTT.

Here the CDR3 DNA reads TGCGCCAGCAGCTTGGAACCTACAGGCAAAAACATTCAGTACTTC. It translates to CASSLEPTGKNIQYF. The gene calls are TRBV5-1 and TRBJ2-4; possibly TRBD1 for D (5 bases). Germline V gene lookup returns CDR1 SGHRS and CDR2 YFSETQ. Trimming cost V 0 bases and J 3 bases, with 10 bases left between them. The CDR3 spans 15 residues.